This TCR beta chain was profiled in a study of cytomegalovirus exposure and HLA in healthy donors (dated by TCRdb to 2015 to 2018). Study-wide context: An earlier analysis of approximately 600 of the donors reported approximately 300 Gb of sequence data and 117 million unique TCR beta sequences from approximately 180 million T cells. Donor age, sex, ethnicity and CMV serostatus were compiled together with the repertoire data. To predict cytomegalovirus infection status, the study combined high-throughput TCR immunosequencing, statistical association of individual TCRs with disease status, and machine learning. The aim of the study was to test whether cataloging public T cell receptors could identify signatures of past pathogen exposure. Every discovery cohort repertoire had been produced on one sequencing platform. Besides the first cohort of 666 subjects, a separate validation cohort made up of over a hundred different subjects was used. The study used immunosequencing to profile the T cell repertoires of around 600 subjects and linked those repertoires to cytomegalovirus serostatus. Of the approximately 400 genotyped donors, 80% to 90% were placed in the genetic ancestry cluster associated with self-reported Caucasian donors. An early release covering more than 500 HLA-typed donors comprised about 300 gigabases of sequencing data and tens of millions of unique TCR sequences. On average, approximately 250,000 unique TCR beta nucleotide sequences were sequenced per donor among about 400 genotyped donors of the cohort, with 15% to 20% of those sequences being non-productive. Because of strong linkage in the cohort, a few DR-DQ haplotypes were treated as single units for association and clustering. The number of typed donors differed by locus: about 629-630 for A, B, C, DRB1 and DQB1; 522 for DQA1; 606 for DPA1; and roughly 470 for DPB1. Rather than drawing on any new phenotypic data, the later analysis identified candidate immune exposures from TCR beta sequences and the way those sequences occurred across donors. An earlier analysis of fewer than 750 of the donors used high-throughput TCR beta sequencing to judge whether each TCR beta V gene segment behaved as functional or pseudogenic. A later genetic analysis used genome-wide SNP genotypes for about 65% of the roughly 700 donors, treating that subset as a discovery cohort. Both class I and class II loci were covered by HLA typing, at four-digit resolution. A later analysis re-analyzed previously published TCR beta repertoires from roughly 690 donors and added high-resolution HLA genotyping to study TCR occurrence patterns. Broad study findings and their caveats: V-gene and J-gene trimming of TCR beta chains was associated with a missense DCLRE1C variant in a later genetic analysis, and the association was replicated in an independent cohort. The 87-base-pair reads could not distinguish some IMGT-functional V segments, including TRBV6-2 and TRBV6-3, so those segments were excluded. When HLA alleles, especially DR and DQ, strongly co-occurred, attributing TCR associations to individual alleles was difficult. A group of highly shared sequence variants was considered likely to be a technical artifact of the sequencing pipeline. A later analysis found that TCR association rates varied across HLA loci, with DRB1 alleles showing the most associated TCRs and HLA-C alleles the fewest. Correlated functional status among segregating V segments might be attributable to linkage disequilibrium, but an unknown experimental factor could not be ruled out. Most TCR sequences were seen in very few donors, while some public TCRs were found in many individuals. In a later analysis, most CMV-associated TCR beta chains were found to appear HLA-restricted, with HLA associations seemingly driven largely by CMV exposure. In a later analysis, several top co-occurrence clusters were reported to appear linked to parvovirus B19, influenza, CMV and Epstein-Barr virus. Specific HLA alleles were associated with 15,000 to 20,000 TCR beta sequences at a false discovery rate of 0.05 in a later analysis. In both the original and validation cohorts, the classifier was reported to diagnose cytomegalovirus status with high specificity and sensitivity. An earlier analysis of several hundred of the donors showed that most TCR beta V segments appeared in productive rearrangements either about 87% or about 30% of the time, which broadly matched IMGT annotations. The earlier analysis of some 560 of the donors excluded some 16 rarely observed V segments, including chromosome 9 orphons, because counts were too low. Roughly uniform sequencing depth across donors was assumed in presence/absence analyses, although this assumption may not hold. In a later analysis, HLA-associated TCR beta chains showed more clonal expansion and lower generation probabilities than non-associated chains that were equally common. In the study, about 150 TCR beta chains were listed as associated with cytomegalovirus. Three of the identified cytomegalovirus-associated TCR beta chains were confirmed in vitro to be specific for cytomegalovirus antigens. The only immune exposure information available for the cohort was CMV serostatus. Because HLA typing was missing for some donors at each locus, association tests included only the typed subset. The cohort was sequenced for TCR beta chains only, and without alpha or paired-chain data the features that could be detected were limited. It was suggested by the authors that the approach could potentially be generalized to other disease states and immunological phenotypes. In a later genetic analysis, fewer N-insertions in productive TCRs were reported among donors in an Asian-associated ancestry cluster than the roughly 700-donor mean. A further reported finding was that TCR beta sequences accurately predicted the HLA-A and HLA-B alleles for most subjects in the first cohort.

The cohort consisted of 670 or so healthy bone marrow donors. Cohort members were all nominally healthy when sampled, although unrecorded immune exposures were likely present. The donor tested CMV seronegative and was one of the 352 seronegative cohort members. A peripheral blood sample was collected from each donor, and TCR beta sequencing was performed on peripheral blood mononuclear cells. Genomic DNA was extracted from the blood cell samples with the Qiagen DNeasy Blood Extraction Kit. CDR1 and CDR2 (SEHNR, FQNEAQ) derive from the germline V gene (reference sequence). Measured from the cysteine to the phenylalanine, the CDR3 is 13 residues long. Only CDR3 DNA remains: 39 bases, in frame from the first base. Trimming at the junction amounts to 5 bases on V and 8 bases on J, and the germline ends lie 15 bases apart. As to this clone: What antigen it recognizes has not been identified. Per-base quality was not reported, and no clone a single base away is much larger than it.

Library preparation was by the immunoSEQ multiplex PCR assay. For the multiplex PCR, a mixture combining 60 forward primers for TCR Vbeta segments and 13 reverse primers for TCR Jbeta segments was used. The CDR3 region of rearranged TCR beta genes was amplified from genomic DNA with a multiplex PCR assay. On the Illumina HiSeq System, the amplified TCR beta libraries were sequenced as 87-base-pair reads. The published analysis was carried out like this. A later analysis tallied roughly 78 million unique TCR beta chains across the 660 or so repertoires, and about 10 million of those chains were shared by two or more donors. Raw reads were error-corrected and collapsed into unique sequences by a nearest-neighbor algorithm in which closely related sequences were merged to remove PCR and sequencing errors. To assign V, D and J gene segments, CDR3 sequences were aligned to IMGT reference sequences. For a sequence to be retained, at least a six-nucleotide match to both a V gene segment and a J gene segment was required. Rearrangements were called productive when the CDR3 lacked stop codons and stayed in frame with V and J; all others were non-productive. Following IMGT convention, CDR3 was defined as the stretch from the second conserved V-encoded cysteine to the conserved J-encoded phenylalanine. The earlier analysis of 587 of the donors excluded sequences that lacked an unambiguous match to a single V gene segment. An earlier analysis of around 600 of the donors classified V segments as functional when productive rearrangements were above 56.7% and as segregating when the standard deviation between donors was above 5%. To diagnose cytomegalovirus status from the catalog of TCR beta chain sequences, a statistical classification framework was built. In a later analysis, TCR nucleotide sequences were compared against IMGT/GENE-DB human TR gene sequences so that V and J genes could be assigned. The TCRdist pipeline was used in a later analysis to assign CDR3 sequences and most-parsimonious VDJ recombination scenarios. A later analysis defined each TCR beta chain by its CDR3 amino acid sequence plus V-gene family, and excluded reads lacking a unique V-gene family. To address suspected cross-contamination and a sequencing artifact, a later analysis removed roughly 640 highly shared, low-generation-probability nucleotide sequences. For each public chain, a later analysis derived a clonal expansion index from normalized ranks of inferred template counts within each repertoire. Generation probabilities in a later analysis came from a VDJ recombination model fitted to out-of-frame rearrangements, and those results were checked against IGoR. In a later analysis, hypergeometric tests were used to score TCR-TCR, TCR-HLA and TCR-CMV co-occurrence, with a repertoire-size bias correction applied to TCR pairs. False discovery rates were estimated in a later analysis by permuting HLA or CMV assignments 20 times. In a later analysis, co-occurring TCRs were grouped with DBSCAN, and TCRdist sequence similarity was added when clustering was performed within HLA-allele-positive subsets. Repertoires with fewer than 30,000 or more than 120,000 public chains, plus five repertoires with anomalous nucleotide sharing, were excluded from co-occurrence clustering. Entries here come from immuneACCESS through TCRdb and include only in-frame sequences with V and J called. Some clones fail to appear in such tables; in the studies checked, an unresolved V gene covers under half of the shortfall, and the cause of the remainder is unknown. That table is the source of V, J and clone size, and D and trimming were worked out from the DNA. Here the sample has around 220,000 clones; more than 65% occur a single time. The ten most abundant clones make up roughly 1.9% of the sample.

Sequencing was carried out using PBMCs. The chain is made from TRBV7-9 and TRBJ1-2, with the D gene not confidently named. The TCR was taken from a woman aged 30 to 39 in good health and CMV-seronegative. The CDR3 is CASSAGLERGYTF. The nucleotide sequence reads as follows: TGTGCCAGCAGCGCCGGCCTAGAGAGGGGCTACACCTTC.